The sequence of this TCR beta chain was determined in a study of siplizumab effects on memory and regulatory T cells. Points from the study as a whole: A major contribution to the alloresponse seemed to be made by naive T cells, which seemed more diverse than memory cells.

Notes on this clone: Its antigen is not identified.

V was clipped by 5 bases and J by 0 bases, with 19 bases between them. This CDR3 spans 17 amino acids. From germline, CDR1 is SEHNR and CDR2 FQNEAQ (reference sequence). Libraries were prepared by immunoSEQ multiplex PCR; TCRdb keeps only in-frame clonotypes and omits some of them. Of some 100,000 clones listed, just over 90% were seen once; the top ten hold approximately 0.71%. Sequencing used Tregs sorted from blood. J is TRBJ1-2 and V is TRBV7-9; D is possibly TRBD1 (5 bases). This TCR came from a human donor in good health. The DNA for the CDR3 is TGTGCCAGCAGCGCCAGACCAGGGACCCAAGCTAACTATGGCTACACCTTC. As protein: CASSARPGTQANYGYTF.